The rows below give T cell receptor beta chains drawn from one sample of a study of T cell repertoires in cytomegalovirus infection. MiXCR, applied by TCRdb to the reads, yields one record per CDR3 protein. The table includes approximately 700,000 distinct CDR3 sequences, less than 40% detected once. Sequenced sample: PBMCs. These receptors were obtained from a human donor in good health (CMV status not recorded). Some clones in this sample may be carry-over from other donors' samples. Both conserved end residues are part of each CDR3. The order of the fields is V gene, J gene, clone size, D gene, CDR3 DNA, CDR3 protein. A D gene is named only where the DNA matches it firmly. A row's size may be missing; if present it is once, few, many or a size class.

v_gene: TRBV2; j_gene: TRBJ1-4; abundance: once; d_gene: -; CDR3nt: TGTGCCACCAGCCGGGGCCTAGATGAAAAACTGTTTTTT; CDR3aa: CATSRGLDEKLFF
v_gene: TRBV12-3/TRBV12-4; j_gene: TRBJ2-7; abundance: few; d_gene: -; CDR3nt: TGTGCCAGCACCTTCGTTGGGCCACTCGGCGAGCAGTACTTC; CDR3aa: CASTFVGPLGEQYF
v_gene: TRBV10-3; j_gene: TRBJ2-7; abundance: -; d_gene: TRBD1; CDR3nt: TGTGCCTCAAGGGCTGTTGCTGGACAGGGGGCGGAATACGAGCAGTACTTC; CDR3aa: CASRAVAGQGAEYEQYF
v_gene: TRBV12-3/TRBV12-4; j_gene: TRBJ2-2; abundance: many; d_gene: TRBD1; CDR3nt: TGTGCCAGCAGATCCGGGACAGGGAGGACCGGGGAGCTGTTTTTT; CDR3aa: CASRSGTGRTGELFF
v_gene: TRBV28; j_gene: TRBJ2-4; abundance: -; d_gene: -; CDR3nt: TGTGCCAGCAGTTCCACTCAGGGATCGGTTTCGGCCAAAAACATTCAGTACTTC; CDR3aa: CASSSTQGSVSAKNIQYF
v_gene: TRBV7-3; j_gene: TRBJ2-7; abundance: few; d_gene: -; CDR3nt: TGTGCCAGCAGCACCCAGGGACCGATCCACGAGCAGTACTTC; CDR3aa: CASSTQGPIHEQYF
v_gene: TRBV5-3; j_gene: TRBJ1-5; abundance: -; d_gene: TRBD1; CDR3nt: TGTGCCAGCAGCAGGGAGGGACAGGGCAATCAGCCCCAGCATTTT; CDR3aa: CASSREGQGNQPQHF
v_gene: TRBV7-8; j_gene: TRBJ2-2; abundance: few; d_gene: -; CDR3nt: TGTGCCAGCAGCTTAGCAAGCAAACCGACAGCCGGGGAGCTGTTTTTT; CDR3aa: CASSLASKPTAGELFF
v_gene: TRBV11-2; j_gene: TRBJ1-5; abundance: few; d_gene: -; CDR3nt: TGTGCCAGCAGCCGCACCACAGGGTTTGACCAGCCCCAGCATTTT; CDR3aa: CASSRTTGFDQPQHF
v_gene: TRBV7-3; j_gene: TRBJ1-5; abundance: -; d_gene: -; CDR3nt: TGTGCCAGCAGCCAAGGCCGCGGGGTTAGCAATCAGTCCCAGCATTTT; CDR3aa: CASSQGRGVSNQSQHF
v_gene: TRBV28; j_gene: TRBJ1-2; abundance: many; d_gene: -; CDR3nt: TGTGCCAGCAGTTCTTCAGAGAACTATGGCTACACCTTC; CDR3aa: CASSSSENYGYTF
v_gene: TRBV28; j_gene: TRBJ2-7; abundance: -; d_gene: TRBD2; CDR3nt: TGTGCCAGCAGTTCCGGGGGGACGGAATCCTACGAGCAGTACTTC; CDR3aa: CASSSGGTESYEQYF
v_gene: TRBV20-1; j_gene: TRBJ2-6; abundance: -; d_gene: TRBD1; CDR3nt: TGCAGTGCTGCCAGACAGGGCGTTTCGGCTGGGGCCAACGTCCTGACTTTC; CDR3aa: CSAARQGVSAGANVLTF
v_gene: TRBV19; j_gene: TRBJ2-3; abundance: -; d_gene: TRBD2; CDR3nt: TGTGCCAGTAGTATAGCGGGGGGGCCAGATACGCAGTATTTT; CDR3aa: CASSIAGGPDTQYF
v_gene: TRBV28; j_gene: TRBJ1-2; abundance: -; d_gene: -; CDR3nt: TGTGCCAGCACCGACCCAGGAGATGGCTACACCTTC; CDR3aa: CASTDPGDGYTF
v_gene: TRBV13; j_gene: TRBJ1-1; abundance: -; d_gene: -; CDR3nt: TGTGCCAGCAGCGCTACAGGTATAGGGAACACTGAAGCTTTCTTT; CDR3aa: CASSATGIGNTEAFF
v_gene: TRBV7-8; j_gene: TRBJ2-1; abundance: many; d_gene: TRBD2; CDR3nt: TGTGCCAGCAGCGTTAGCGGGGAGCAGTTCTTC; CDR3aa: CASSVSGEQFF
v_gene: TRBV20-1; j_gene: TRBJ2-2; abundance: -; d_gene: -; CDR3nt: TGCAGTGTTAAGGCGGGGACGAACACCGGGGAGCTGTTTTTT; CDR3aa: CSVKAGTNTGELFF
v_gene: TRBV27; j_gene: TRBJ1-5; abundance: -; d_gene: TRBD1; CDR3nt: TGTGCCAGCTCTGTGAGACAGGGGAATCAGCCCCAGCATTTT; CDR3aa: CASSVRQGNQPQHF
v_gene: TRBV9; j_gene: TRBJ1-1; abundance: -; d_gene: -; CDR3nt: TGTGCCAGCAGCGTAGAACCGGAGATGAACACTGAAGCTTTCTTT; CDR3aa: CASSVEPEMNTEAFF
v_gene: TRBV10-3; j_gene: TRBJ2-2; abundance: -; d_gene: -; CDR3nt: TGTGCCATCAGTGAATGGGGGAACACCGGGGAGCTGTTTTTT; CDR3aa: CAISEWGNTGELFF
v_gene: TRBV4-1; j_gene: TRBJ1-4; abundance: -; d_gene: TRBD1; CDR3nt: TGCGCCAGCAGCCGGACAGGGGAAGAAAAACTGTTTTTT; CDR3aa: CASSRTGEEKLFF
v_gene: TRBV5-1; j_gene: TRBJ1-4; abundance: few; d_gene: TRBD1; CDR3nt: TGCGCCAGCAGCTTGGCGACAGGGAATGAAAAACTGTTTTTT; CDR3aa: CASSLATGNEKLFF
v_gene: TRBV29-1; j_gene: TRBJ2-7; abundance: few; d_gene: -; CDR3nt: TGCAGCGTTGAAGCGGGGACATACGAGCAGTACTTC; CDR3aa: CSVEAGTYEQYF
v_gene: TRBV28; j_gene: TRBJ1-4; abundance: -; d_gene: TRBD1; CDR3nt: TGTGCCAGCAGCGATACAGGGGGTACTAATGAAAAACTGTTTTTT; CDR3aa: CASSDTGGTNEKLFF
v_gene: TRBV28; j_gene: TRBJ2-7; abundance: -; d_gene: TRBD1; CDR3nt: TGTGCCAGCAGACCAGGGGGTTCCTACGAGCAGTACTTC; CDR3aa: CASRPGGSYEQYF
v_gene: TRBV7-8; j_gene: TRBJ2-1; abundance: -; d_gene: TRBD1; CDR3nt: TGTGCCAGCAGCCCACTCCGTGACAGGGTCGCTTGGAGCTCCTACAATGAGCAGTTCTTC; CDR3aa: CASSPLRDRVAWSSYNEQFF
v_gene: TRBV14; j_gene: TRBJ2-5; abundance: few; d_gene: -; CDR3nt: TGTGCCAGCAGCCAGGGACCACTAGTTTCGCTCAGGGAGACCCAGTACTTC; CDR3aa: CASSQGPLVSLRETQYF
v_gene: TRBV7-9; j_gene: TRBJ2-3; abundance: few; d_gene: -; CDR3nt: TGTGCCAGCAGCCCCGGGACAACAGTCACAGATACGCAGTATTTT; CDR3aa: CASSPGTTVTDTQYF
v_gene: TRBV7-3; j_gene: TRBJ2-7; abundance: few; d_gene: TRBD1; CDR3nt: TGTGCCAGCAGCCTGACAGGGGTACGGGGTGAGCAGTACTTC; CDR3aa: CASSLTGVRGEQYF
v_gene: TRBV6-2/TRBV6-3; j_gene: TRBJ1-1; abundance: once; d_gene: TRBD1; CDR3nt: TGTGCCAGCAGTTTACCAAGGGACAGAGAAGCTTTCTTT; CDR3aa: CASSLPRDREAFF
v_gene: TRBV7-6; j_gene: TRBJ2-3; abundance: -; d_gene: TRBD2; CDR3nt: TGTGCCAGCAGCTTACTGGGACTAGCGGGTTGGACAGATACGCAGTATTTT; CDR3aa: CASSLLGLAGWTDTQYF
v_gene: TRBV7-2; j_gene: TRBJ2-7; abundance: few; d_gene: TRBD2; CDR3nt: TGTGCCAGCAGCTTCGGCGGGGGGAACTCCTACGAGCAGTACTTC; CDR3aa: CASSFGGGNSYEQYF
v_gene: TRBV7-8; j_gene: TRBJ2-7; abundance: -; d_gene: -; CDR3nt: TGTGCCAGCAGCCCGGCTCCGGACTGGTCCTACGAGCAGTACTTC; CDR3aa: CASSPAPDWSYEQYF
v_gene: TRBV2; j_gene: TRBJ1-3; abundance: -; d_gene: TRBD1; CDR3nt: TGTGCCAGCAGTACAGGGGTATCTGGAAACACCATATATTTT; CDR3aa: CASSTGVSGNTIYF
v_gene: TRBV10-3; j_gene: TRBJ2-3; abundance: -; d_gene: TRBD1; CDR3nt: TGTGCCACATCCGGGACAGGGGGTAGCACAGATACGCAGTATTTT; CDR3aa: CATSGTGGSTDTQYF
v_gene: TRBV20-1; j_gene: TRBJ1-1; abundance: -; d_gene: TRBD1; CDR3nt: TGCAGTGCCCTATCCGGGACAGGGAGGACTGAAGCTTTCTTT; CDR3aa: CSALSGTGRTEAFF
v_gene: TRBV20-1; j_gene: TRBJ2-1; abundance: few; d_gene: TRBD2; CDR3nt: TGCAGTGCTAGAACAATGACTAGCGGGAGGGTCTACAATGAGCAGTTCTTC; CDR3aa: CSARTMTSGRVYNEQFF
v_gene: TRBV12-3/TRBV12-4; j_gene: TRBJ2-5; abundance: few; d_gene: -; CDR3nt: TGTGCCAGCACCAAGAGACAGCCCCAAGAGACCCAGTACTTC; CDR3aa: CASTKRQPQETQYF
v_gene: TRBV7-2; j_gene: TRBJ1-1; abundance: many; d_gene: -; CDR3nt: TGTGCCAGCAGCTCAGAGGCGTTAACGAACACTGAAGCTTTCTTT; CDR3aa: CASSSEALTNTEAFF
v_gene: TRBV28; j_gene: TRBJ2-1; abundance: many; d_gene: TRBD2; CDR3nt: TGTGCCAGCAGCCCTAGCGGAACCTACAATGAGCAGTTCTTC; CDR3aa: CASSPSGTYNEQFF
v_gene: TRBV7-2; j_gene: TRBJ1-4; abundance: few; d_gene: -; CDR3nt: TGTGCCAGCACCTTAGATGGGGGGGCCAGCGAAAAACTGTTTTTT; CDR3aa: CASTLDGGASEKLFF
v_gene: TRBV7-2; j_gene: TRBJ2-7; abundance: -; d_gene: TRBD1; CDR3nt: TGTGCCAGCAGCAGGGCCGGGACAGAATCCTACGAGCAGTACTTC; CDR3aa: CASSRAGTESYEQYF